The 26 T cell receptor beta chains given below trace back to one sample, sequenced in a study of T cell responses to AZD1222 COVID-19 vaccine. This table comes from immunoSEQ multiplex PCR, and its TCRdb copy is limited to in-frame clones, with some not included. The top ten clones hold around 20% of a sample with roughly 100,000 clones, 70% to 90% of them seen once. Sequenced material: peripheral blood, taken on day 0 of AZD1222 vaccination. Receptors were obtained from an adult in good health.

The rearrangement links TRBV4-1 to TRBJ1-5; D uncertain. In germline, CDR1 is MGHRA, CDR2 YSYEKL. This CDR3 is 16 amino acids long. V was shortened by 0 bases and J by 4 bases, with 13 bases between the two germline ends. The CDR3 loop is CASSQDGGLGNQPQHF. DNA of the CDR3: TGCGCCAGCAGCCAAGATGGTGGGTTAGGGAATCAGCCCCAGCATTTT.

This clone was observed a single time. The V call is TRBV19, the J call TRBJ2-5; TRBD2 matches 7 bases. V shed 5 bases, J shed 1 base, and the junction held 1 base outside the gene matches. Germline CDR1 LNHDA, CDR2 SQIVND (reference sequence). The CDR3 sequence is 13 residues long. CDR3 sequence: CASSRGVQETQYF. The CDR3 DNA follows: TGTGCCAGTAGTCGGGGGGTCCAAGAGACCCAGTACTTC.

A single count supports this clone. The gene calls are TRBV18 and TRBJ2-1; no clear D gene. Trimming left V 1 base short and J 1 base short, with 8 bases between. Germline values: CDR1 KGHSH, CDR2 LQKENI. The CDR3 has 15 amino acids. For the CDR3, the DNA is TGTGCCAGCTCACCACGTGGGAAATCCTACAATGAGCAGTTCTTC. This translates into CASSPRGKSYNEQFF.

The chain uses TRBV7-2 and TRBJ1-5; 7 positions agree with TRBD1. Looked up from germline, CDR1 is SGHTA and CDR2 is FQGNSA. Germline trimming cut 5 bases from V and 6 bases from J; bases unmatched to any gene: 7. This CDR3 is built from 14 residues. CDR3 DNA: TGTGCCAGCAGCCTGACAGGGCTCGCTCAGCCCCAGCATTTT. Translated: CASSLTGLAQPQHF.

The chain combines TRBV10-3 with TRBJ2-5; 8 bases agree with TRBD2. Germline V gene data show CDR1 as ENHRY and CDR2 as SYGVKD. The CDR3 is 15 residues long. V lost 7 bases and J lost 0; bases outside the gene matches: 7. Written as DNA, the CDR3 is TGTGCCATCAAAAATCCGCGGGGGGACCAAGAGACCCAGTACTTC. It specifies CAIKNPRGDQETQYF.

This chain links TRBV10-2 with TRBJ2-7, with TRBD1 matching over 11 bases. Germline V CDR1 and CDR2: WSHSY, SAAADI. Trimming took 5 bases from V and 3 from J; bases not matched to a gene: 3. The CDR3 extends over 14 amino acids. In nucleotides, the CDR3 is TGCGCCAGCAGTTCCGGGACAGGGGGCTACGAGCAGTACTTC. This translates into CASSSGTGGYEQYF.

CDR3 region: CASSGRLAEETQYF. Written as DNA, the CDR3 is TGTGCCAGCAGCGGCCGACTAGCGGAAGAGACCCAGTACTTC. The V and J genes are TRBV7-2 and TRBJ2-5; 9 bases match TRBD2. The CDR3 covers 14 residues. Germline V lookup: CDR1 SGHTA, CDR2 FQGNSA. Losses at the gene ends were 5 bases for V and 3 bases for J; bases not matched to a gene: 4.

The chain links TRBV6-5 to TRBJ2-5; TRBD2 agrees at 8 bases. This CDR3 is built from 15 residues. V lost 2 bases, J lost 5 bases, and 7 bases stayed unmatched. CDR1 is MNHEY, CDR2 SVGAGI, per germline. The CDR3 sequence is CASSYVAGGRETQYF. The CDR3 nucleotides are TGTGCCAGCAGTTACGTCGCGGGGGGCCGGGAGACCCAGTACTTC.

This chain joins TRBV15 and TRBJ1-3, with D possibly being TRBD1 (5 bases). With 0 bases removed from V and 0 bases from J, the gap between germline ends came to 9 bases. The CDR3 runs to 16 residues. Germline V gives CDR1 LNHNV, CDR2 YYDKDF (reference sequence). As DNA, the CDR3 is TGTGCCACCAGCAGAGAGCAGGGCAACTCTGGAAACACCATATATTTT. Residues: CATSREQGNSGNTIYF.

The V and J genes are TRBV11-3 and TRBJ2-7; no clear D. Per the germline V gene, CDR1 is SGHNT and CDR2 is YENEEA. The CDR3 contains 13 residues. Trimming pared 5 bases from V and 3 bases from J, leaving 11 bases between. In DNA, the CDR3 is TGTGCCAGCAGCCGCACTGTCGACTACGAGCAGTACTTC. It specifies CASSRTVDYEQYF.

In DNA, the CDR3 is TGTGCCAGCAGCTTAAGTAGACAGGGGGCACGCGAGCAGTTCTTC. Its protein is CASSLSRQGAREQFF. The chain employs TRBV7-3 and TRBJ2-1, with TRBD1 identical over 10 bases. Germline lookup yields CDR1 SGHTA and CDR2 FQGTGA. J gave up 10 bases and V 1 base, and 7 bases lay outside the gene matches. The CDR3 is made up of 15 amino acids.

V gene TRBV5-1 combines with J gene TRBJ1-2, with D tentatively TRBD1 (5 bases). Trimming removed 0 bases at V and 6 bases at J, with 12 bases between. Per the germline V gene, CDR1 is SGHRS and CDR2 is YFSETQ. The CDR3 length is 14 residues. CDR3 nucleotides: TGCGCCAGCAGCTTGGGGGACGGCGCCAATGGCTACACCTTC. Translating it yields CASSLGDGANGYTF.

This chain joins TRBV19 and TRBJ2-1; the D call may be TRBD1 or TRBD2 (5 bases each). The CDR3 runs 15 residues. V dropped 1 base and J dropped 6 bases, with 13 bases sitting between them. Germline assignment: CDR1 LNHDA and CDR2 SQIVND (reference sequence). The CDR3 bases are TGTGCCAGTAGTATAGCGGCTAGTGGGGGCAATGAGCAGTTCTTC. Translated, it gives CASSIAASGGNEQFF.

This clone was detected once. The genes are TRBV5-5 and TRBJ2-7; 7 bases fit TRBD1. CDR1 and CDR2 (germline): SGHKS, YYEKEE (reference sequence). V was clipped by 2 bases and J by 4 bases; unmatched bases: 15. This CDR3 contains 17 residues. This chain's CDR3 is CASSFGMDPGQKYEQYF. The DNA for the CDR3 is TGTGCCAGCAGCTTCGGTATGGACCCGGGACAGAAGTACGAGCAGTACTTC. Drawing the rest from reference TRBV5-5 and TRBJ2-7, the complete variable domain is DAGVTQSPTHLIKTRGQQVTLRCSPISGHKSVSWYQQVLGQGPQFIFQYYEKEERGRGNFPDRFSARQFPNYSSELNVNALLLGDSALYLCASSFGMDPGQKYEQYFGPGTRLTVT.

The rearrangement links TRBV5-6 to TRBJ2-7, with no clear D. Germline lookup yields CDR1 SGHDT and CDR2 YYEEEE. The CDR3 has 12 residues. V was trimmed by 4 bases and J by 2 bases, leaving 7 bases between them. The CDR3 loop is CASSRATYEQYF. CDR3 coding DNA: TGTGCCAGCAGCCGGGCAACCTACGAGCAGTACTTC. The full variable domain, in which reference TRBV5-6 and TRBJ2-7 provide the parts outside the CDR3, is DAGVTQSPTHLIKTRGQQVTLRCSPKSGHDTVSWYQQALGQGPQFIFQYYEEEERQRGNFPDRFSGHQFPNYSSELNVNALLLGDSALYLCASSRATYEQYFGPGTRLTVT.

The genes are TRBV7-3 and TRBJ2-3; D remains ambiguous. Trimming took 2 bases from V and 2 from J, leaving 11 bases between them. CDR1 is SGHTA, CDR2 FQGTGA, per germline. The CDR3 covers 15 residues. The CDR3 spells CASSLVGHPTDTQYF. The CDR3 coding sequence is TGTGCCAGCAGCTTAGTTGGGCACCCCACAGATACGCAGTATTTT.

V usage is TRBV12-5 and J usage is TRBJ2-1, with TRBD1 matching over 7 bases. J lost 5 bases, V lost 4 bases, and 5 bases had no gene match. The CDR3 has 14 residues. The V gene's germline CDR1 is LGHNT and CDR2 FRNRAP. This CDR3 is CASGWDSRDNEQFF. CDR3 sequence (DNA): TGTGCTAGTGGTTGGGACAGTCGGGACAATGAGCAGTTCTTC.

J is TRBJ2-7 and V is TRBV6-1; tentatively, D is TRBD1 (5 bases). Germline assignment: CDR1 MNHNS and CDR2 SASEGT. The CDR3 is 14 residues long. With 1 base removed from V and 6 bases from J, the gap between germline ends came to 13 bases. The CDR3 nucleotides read TGTGCCAGCAGTGAAGAGCCTAGGGGAACCGAGCAGTACTTC. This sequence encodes CASSEEPRGTEQYF.

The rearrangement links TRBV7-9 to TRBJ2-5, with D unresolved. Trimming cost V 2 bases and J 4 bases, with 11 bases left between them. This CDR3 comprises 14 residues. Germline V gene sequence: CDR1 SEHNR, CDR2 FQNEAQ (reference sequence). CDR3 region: CASSLLGSIETQYF. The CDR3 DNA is TGTGCCAGCAGCTTACTCGGCAGTATAGAGACCCAGTACTTC.

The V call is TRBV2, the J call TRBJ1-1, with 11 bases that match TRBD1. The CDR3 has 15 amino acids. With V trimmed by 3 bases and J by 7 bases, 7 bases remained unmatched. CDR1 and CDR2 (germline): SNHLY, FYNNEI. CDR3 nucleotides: TGTGCCAGCAGTGAGGCTGGACAGGGGGCCAATGAAGCTTTCTTT. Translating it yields CASSEAGQGANEAFF.

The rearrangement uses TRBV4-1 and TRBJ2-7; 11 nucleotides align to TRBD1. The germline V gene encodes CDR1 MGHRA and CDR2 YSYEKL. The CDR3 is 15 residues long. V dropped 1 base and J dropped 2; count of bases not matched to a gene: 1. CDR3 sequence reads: CASSQGTGGTYEQYF. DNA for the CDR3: TGCGCCAGCAGCCAAGGGACAGGGGGCACCTACGAGCAGTACTTC.

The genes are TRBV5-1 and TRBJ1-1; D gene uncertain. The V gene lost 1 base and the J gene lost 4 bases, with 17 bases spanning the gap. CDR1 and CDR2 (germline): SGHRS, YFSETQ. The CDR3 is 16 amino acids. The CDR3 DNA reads TGCGCCAGCAGCTTGAAAATGACACCCGCGGGCACTGAAGCTTTCTTT. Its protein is CASSLKMTPAGTEAFF.

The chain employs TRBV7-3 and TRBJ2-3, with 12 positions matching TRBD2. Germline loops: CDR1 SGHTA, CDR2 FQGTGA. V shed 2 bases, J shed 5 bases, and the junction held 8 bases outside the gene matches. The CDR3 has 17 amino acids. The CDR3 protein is CASSLFSSGGAVDTQYF. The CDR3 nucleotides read TGTGCCAGCAGCTTATTCTCTAGCGGGGGGGCCGTAGATACGCAGTATTTT.

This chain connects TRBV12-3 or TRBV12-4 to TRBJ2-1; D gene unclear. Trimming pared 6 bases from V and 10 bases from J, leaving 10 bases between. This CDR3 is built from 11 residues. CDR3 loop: CASSPGPEQFF. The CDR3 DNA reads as TGTGCCAGCAGCCCCGGACCGGAGCAGTTCTTC.

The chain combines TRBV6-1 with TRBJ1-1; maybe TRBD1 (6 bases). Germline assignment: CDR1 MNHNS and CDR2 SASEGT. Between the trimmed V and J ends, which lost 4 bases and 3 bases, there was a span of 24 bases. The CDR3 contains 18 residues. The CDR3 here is CASSVAGTQGGVDTEAFF. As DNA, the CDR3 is TGTGCCAGCAGTGTAGCCGGGACTCAAGGGGGTGTCGACACTGAAGCTTTCTTT.

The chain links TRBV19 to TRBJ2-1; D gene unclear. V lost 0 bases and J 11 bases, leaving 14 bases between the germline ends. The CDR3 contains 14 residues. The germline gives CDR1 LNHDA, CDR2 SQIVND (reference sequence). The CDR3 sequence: CASSIDQYLKKQFF. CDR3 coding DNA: TGTGCCAGTAGTATAGATCAGTATCTAAAGAAGCAGTTCTTC.